This TCR beta chain was sequenced in a study of shared clonotypes between healthy human individuals. Overall study results and limits: It was the few donors that limited the genetic and exposure-history diversity represented.

The CDR3 totals 19 residues. V was shortened by 3 bases and J by 2 bases, with 25 bases between the two germline ends. Germline V gene data show CDR1 as LGHNA and CDR2 as YSLEER. In the case of this clone: No antigen is known for it.

Only in-frame clones appear in the TCRdb table, and some are missing; sequencing was by immunoSEQ multiplex PCR. The repertoire holds roughly 490,000 clones, with around 80% as singletons. The TCR sequence derives from a woman between 40 and 55 years old in good health. Some clones in this sample may be carry-over from other donors' samples. Sequencing was performed on PBMCs. This chain links TRBV4-3 with TRBJ1-2, with D possibly being TRBD1 (6 bases). The chain's CDR3 is CASSHRVREPGATNYGYTF. The CDR3, as DNA: TGCGCCAGCAGCCACCGCGTGAGAGAACCGGGGGCCACCAACTATGGCTACACCTTC.